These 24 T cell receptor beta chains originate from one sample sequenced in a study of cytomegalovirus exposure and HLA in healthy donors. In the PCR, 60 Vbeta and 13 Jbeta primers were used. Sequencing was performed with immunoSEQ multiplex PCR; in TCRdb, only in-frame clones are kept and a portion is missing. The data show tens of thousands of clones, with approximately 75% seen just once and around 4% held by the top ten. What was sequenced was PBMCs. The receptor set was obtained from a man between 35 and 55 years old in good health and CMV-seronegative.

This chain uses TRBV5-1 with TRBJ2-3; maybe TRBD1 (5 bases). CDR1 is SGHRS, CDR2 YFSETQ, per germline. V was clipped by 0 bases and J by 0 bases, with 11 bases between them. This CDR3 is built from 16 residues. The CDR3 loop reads CASSLGGAASTDTQYF. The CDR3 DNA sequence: TGCGCCAGCAGCTTGGGGGGCGCGGCTAGCACAGATACGCAGTATTTT.

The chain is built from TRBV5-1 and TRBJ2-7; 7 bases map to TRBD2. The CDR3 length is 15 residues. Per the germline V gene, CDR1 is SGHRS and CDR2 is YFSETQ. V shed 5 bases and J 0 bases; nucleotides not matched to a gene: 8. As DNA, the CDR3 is TGCGCCAGCAGGATTAGCGGGCAGAGCTCCTACGAGCAGTACTTC. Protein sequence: CASRISGQSSYEQYF.

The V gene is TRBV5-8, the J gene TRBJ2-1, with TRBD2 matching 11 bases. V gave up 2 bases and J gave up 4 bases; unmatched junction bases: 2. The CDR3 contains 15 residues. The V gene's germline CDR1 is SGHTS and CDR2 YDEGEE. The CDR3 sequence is CASSLSSGGYNEQFF. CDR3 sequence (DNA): TGTGCCAGCAGCTTATCTAGCGGGGGGTACAATGAGCAGTTCTTC.

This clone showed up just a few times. CDR3 protein: CASSPMVGGSQPQHF. CDR3 bases: TGTGCCAGCAGTCCCATGGTAGGGGGATCTCAGCCCCAGCATTTT. The V gene is TRBV6-1, the J gene TRBJ1-5; D is possibly TRBD1 (6 bases). Trimming took off 5 bases at V and 6 bases at J, with 17 bases between the two ends. This CDR3 spans 15 amino acids. Germline assignment: CDR1 MNHNS and CDR2 SASEGT.

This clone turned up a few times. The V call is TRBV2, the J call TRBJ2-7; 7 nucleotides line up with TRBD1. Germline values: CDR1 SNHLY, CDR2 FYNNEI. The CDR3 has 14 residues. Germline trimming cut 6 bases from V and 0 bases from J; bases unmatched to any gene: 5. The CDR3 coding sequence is TGTGCCAGCAGAGCTCGGGACAGCTCCTACGAGCAGTACTTC. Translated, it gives CASRARDSSYEQYF.

In nucleotides, the CDR3 is TGTGCCAGCAGCTTTCTGACAGGTAACACTGAAGCTTTCTTT. Its protein product is CASSFLTGNTEAFF. J is TRBJ1-1 and V is TRBV5-4; maybe TRBD1 (6 bases). CDR1 is SGHNT and CDR2 is YYREEE in the germline V gene (reference sequence). The CDR3 runs to 14 residues. The V end lost 2 bases, the J end lost 2 bases, and 10 bases lay between the germline ends.

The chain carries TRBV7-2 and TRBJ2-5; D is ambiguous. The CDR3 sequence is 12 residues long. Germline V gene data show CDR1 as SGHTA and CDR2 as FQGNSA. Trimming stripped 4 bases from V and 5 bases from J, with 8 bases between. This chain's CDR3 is CASSSQWETQYF. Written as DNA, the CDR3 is TGTGCCAGCAGCTCCCAGTGGGAGACCCAGTACTTC.

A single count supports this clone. The CDR3 DNA sequence: TGTGCCAGCAGTTACCAGAGACTTGGGTACGAGCAGTACTTC. Its translation: CASSYQRLGYEQYF. This chain connects TRBV6-5 to TRBJ2-7; the D is unclear. Trimming removed 2 bases from V and 4 bases from J, with 12 bases in between. Germline loops: CDR1 MNHEY, CDR2 SVGAGI. The CDR3 runs 14 residues.

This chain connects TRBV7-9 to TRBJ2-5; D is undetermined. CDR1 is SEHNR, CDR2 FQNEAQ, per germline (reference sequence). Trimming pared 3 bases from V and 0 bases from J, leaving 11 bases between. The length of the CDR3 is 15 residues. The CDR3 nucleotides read TGTGCCAGCAGCTTCCCCCTTACGGACCAAGAGACCCAGTACTTC. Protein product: CASSFPLTDQETQYF.

The CDR3 sequence is CASSTGESSGNTIYF. The CDR3 DNA reads TGTGCCAGCAGTACAGGGGAGAGCTCTGGAAACACCATATATTTT. This chain joins TRBV6-5 and TRBJ1-3; TRBD1 matches 7 bases. This CDR3 has 15 amino acids. The V and J ends lost 5 bases and 0 bases, in that order; junction bases with no gene match: 4. Germline V CDR1 and CDR2: MNHEY, SVGAGI.

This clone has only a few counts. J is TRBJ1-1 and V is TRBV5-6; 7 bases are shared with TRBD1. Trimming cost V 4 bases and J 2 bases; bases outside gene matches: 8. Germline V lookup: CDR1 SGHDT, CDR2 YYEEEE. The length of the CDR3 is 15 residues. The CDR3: CASSPVGTANTEAFF. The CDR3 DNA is TGTGCCAGCAGCCCCGTAGGGACAGCCAACACTGAAGCTTTCTTT.

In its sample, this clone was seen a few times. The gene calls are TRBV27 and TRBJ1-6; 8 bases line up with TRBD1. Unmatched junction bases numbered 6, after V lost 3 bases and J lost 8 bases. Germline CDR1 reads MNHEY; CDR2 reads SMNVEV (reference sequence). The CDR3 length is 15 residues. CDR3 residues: CASSLDRAGYSPLHF. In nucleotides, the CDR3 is TGTGCCAGCAGTTTGGACAGGGCCGGGTATTCACCCCTCCACTTT.

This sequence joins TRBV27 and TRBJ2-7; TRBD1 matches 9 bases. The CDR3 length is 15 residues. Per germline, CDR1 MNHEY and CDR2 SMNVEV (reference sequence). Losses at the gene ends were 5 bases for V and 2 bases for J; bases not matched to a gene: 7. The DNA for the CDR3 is TGTGCCAGCAGTCCCTCCGGGACAGGGACCTACGAGCAGTACTTC. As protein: CASSPSGTGTYEQYF.

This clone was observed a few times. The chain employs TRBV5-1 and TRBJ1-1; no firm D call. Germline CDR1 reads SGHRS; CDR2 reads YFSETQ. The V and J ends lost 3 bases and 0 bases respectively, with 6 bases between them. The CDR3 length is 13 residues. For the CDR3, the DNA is TGCGCCAGCAGCTATACAATGAACACTGAAGCTTTCTTT. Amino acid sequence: CASSYTMNTEAFF.

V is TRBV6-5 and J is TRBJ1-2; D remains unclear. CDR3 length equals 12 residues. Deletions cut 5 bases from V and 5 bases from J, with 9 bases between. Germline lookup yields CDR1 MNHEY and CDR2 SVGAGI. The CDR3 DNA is TGTGCCAGCAGTACGAGGGATTATGGCTACACCTTC. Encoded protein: CASSTRDYGYTF.

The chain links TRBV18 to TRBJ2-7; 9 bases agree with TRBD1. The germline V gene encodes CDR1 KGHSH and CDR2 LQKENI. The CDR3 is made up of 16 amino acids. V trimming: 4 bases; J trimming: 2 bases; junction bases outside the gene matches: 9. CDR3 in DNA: TGTGCCAGCTCACTGGGACAGGGAACCGGGGCCTACGAGCAGTACTTC. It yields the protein CASSLGQGTGAYEQYF.

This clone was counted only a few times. In DNA form, the CDR3 reads TGCGCCAGCAGCCCGGTGGGACAGGGGGCACCCTACGAGCAGTACTTC. This translates into CASSPVGQGAPYEQYF. J is TRBJ2-5 and V is TRBV4-1; the match to TRBD1 covers 12 bases. The DNA end is more similar to TRBJ2-7, so the J call may be wrong. The CDR3 has 16 amino acids. The germline gives CDR1 MGHRA, CDR2 YSYEKL.

Here the CDR3 DNA reads TGTGCCAGCAGTTACTCGGGGGACAGGGTTGTTGATGAGCAGTTCTTC. Its protein is CASSYSGDRVVDEQFF. This chain links TRBV6-6 with TRBJ2-1; 9 positions agree with TRBD1. This CDR3 has 16 amino acids. The trim removed 0 bases at V and 8 bases at J, leaving 8 bases unmatched. Germline V gene data show CDR1 as MNHNY and CDR2 as SVGAGI (reference sequence).

Written as DNA, the CDR3 is TGTGCCAGCAGATCGGGACAGCAGAACTACGAGCAGTACTTC. It yields the protein CASRSGQQNYEQYF. The rearrangement links TRBV7-2 to TRBJ2-7; 7 bases are a match to TRBD1. Trimming removed 6 bases from V and 3 bases from J; junction bases left unmatched: 8. Germline V lookup: CDR1 SGHTA, CDR2 FQGNSA. There are 14 residues in the CDR3. The full variable domain, with the rest looked up from reference TRBV7-2 and TRBJ2-7, is GAGVSQSPSNKVTEKGKDVELRCDPISGHTALYWYRQSLGQGLEFLIYFQGNSAPDKSGLPSDRFSAERTGGSVSTLTIQRTQQEDSAVYLCASRSGQQNYEQYFGPGTRLTVT.

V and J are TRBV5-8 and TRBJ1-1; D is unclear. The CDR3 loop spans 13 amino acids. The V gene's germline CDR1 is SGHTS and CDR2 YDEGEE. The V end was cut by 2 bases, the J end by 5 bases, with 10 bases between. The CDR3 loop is CASSLISRTEAFF. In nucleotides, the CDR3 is TGTGCCAGCAGCTTAATCTCGAGGACTGAAGCTTTCTTT.

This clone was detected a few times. The CDR3 spells CASSQDLESLGGYTF. The CDR3 region has the DNA TGTGCCAGCAGCCAAGATCTGGAAAGTCTCGGGGGCTACACCTTC. The chain recombines TRBV4-2 with TRBJ1-2; D is ambiguous. Per germline, CDR1 LGHNA and CDR2 YNFKEQ. The CDR3 spans 15 residues. The V and J ends lost 0 bases and 8 bases respectively, with 16 bases between them.

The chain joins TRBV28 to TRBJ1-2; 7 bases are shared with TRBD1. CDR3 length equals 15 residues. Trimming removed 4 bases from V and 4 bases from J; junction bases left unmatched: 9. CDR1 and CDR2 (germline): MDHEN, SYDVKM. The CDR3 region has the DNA TGTGCCAGCAGTTCCTTCGGACAGGCTAGCTATGGCTACACCTTC. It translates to CASSSFGQASYGYTF.

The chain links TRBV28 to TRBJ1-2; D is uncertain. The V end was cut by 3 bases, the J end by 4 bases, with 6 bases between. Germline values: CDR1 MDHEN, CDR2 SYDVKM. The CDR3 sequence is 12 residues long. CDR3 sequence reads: CASSFSSYGYTF. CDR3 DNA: TGTGCCAGCAGTTTTTCTAGCTATGGCTACACCTTC.

CDR3 protein: CSATPSGTEAFF. The DNA of the CDR3 is TGCAGCGCCACCCCTTCGGGCACTGAAGCTTTCTTT. The chain recombines TRBV29-1 with TRBJ1-1; no reliable D call. Trimming took off 7 bases at V and 4 bases at J, with 13 bases between the two ends. CDR3 length: 12 amino acids. Germline CDR1 SQVTM, CDR2 ANQGSEA.